The source of this T cell receptor beta chain is a study of cytomegalovirus exposure and HLA in healthy donors (dated by TCRdb to the late 2010s). As for the study more broadly: In an earlier analysis of some 610 of the donors, about 270 Gb of sequence data and 117 million unique TCR beta sequences from about 179 million T cells were reported. Genome-wide SNP genotypes for about 65% of the 666 donors were used in a later genetic analysis, which treated that subset as a discovery cohort. The study used immunosequencing to profile the T cell repertoires of around 600 subjects and linked those repertoires to cytomegalovirus serostatus. All discovery cohort repertoires had been generated on a single sequencing platform. To predict cytomegalovirus infection status, the study combined high-throughput TCR immunosequencing, statistical association of individual TCRs with disease status, and machine learning. Of the 300 to 500 genotyped donors, roughly 80% were placed in the genetic ancestry cluster associated with self-reported Caucasian donors. The aim of the study was to test whether cataloging public T cell receptors could identify signatures of past pathogen exposure. Around 330 gigabases of sequencing data and around 90 million unique TCR sequences made up an early release that covered several hundred HLA-typed donors. To decide whether each TCR beta V gene segment behaved as functional or pseudogenic, an earlier analysis of several hundred of the donors relied on high-throughput TCR beta sequencing. Four or five DR-DQ haplotypes were handled as single units for association and clustering, since linkage in the cohort was strong. Besides the first cohort of roughly 640 subjects, a separate validation cohort made up of over 100 different subjects was used. A later analysis re-analyzed previously published TCR beta repertoires from approximately 700 donors and added high-resolution HLA genotyping to study TCR occurrence patterns. Donor age, sex, ethnicity and CMV serostatus were compiled alongside the repertoire data. Rather than using new phenotypic data, the later analysis identified candidate immune exposures from TCR beta sequences and from how often those sequences occurred across donors. Typing coverage varied by locus: roughly 629-640 donors for A, B, C, DRB1 and DQB1; around 560 for DQA1; nearly 610 for DPA1; 400 to 480 for DPB1. Among about 390 genotyped donors of the cohort, an average of 235,054 unique TCR beta nucleotide sequences were sequenced per donor, roughly 18% of them non-productive. Class I and class II HLA loci were covered by the typing at four-digit resolution. General findings and caveats noted by the study authors: In the study, approximately 150 TCR beta chains were listed as associated with cytomegalovirus. Some IMGT-functional V segments, including TRBV6-2 and TRBV6-3, could not be distinguished by the 87-base-pair reads and were therefore excluded. Specific HLA alleles were associated with roughly 16,000 TCR beta sequences at a false discovery rate of 0.05 in a later analysis. Several of the top co-occurrence clusters appeared to be linked to parvovirus B19, influenza, CMV and Epstein-Barr virus, according to a later analysis. A later analysis found that HLA-associated TCR beta chains were more clonally expanded and had lower generation probabilities than equally common non-associated chains. In this cohort, only TCR beta chains were sequenced, and detectable features were limited by the absence of alpha or paired-chain data. While some public TCRs were present in many individuals, most TCR sequences turned up only very rarely across donors. A later analysis found that TCR association rates varied across HLA loci, with DRB1 alleles showing the most associated TCRs and HLA-C alleles the fewest. In a later analysis, most CMV-associated TCR beta chains were found to appear HLA-restricted, with HLA associations seemingly driven largely by CMV exposure. The presence/absence analyses assumed that sequencing depth was roughly uniform across donors, and that assumption may not be true. A later genetic analysis reported fewer N-insertions in productive TCRs among donors in an Asian-associated ancestry cluster than the roughly 700-donor mean. Assigning TCR associations to individual alleles was difficult when HLA alleles, especially DR and DQ, strongly co-occurred. Because counts were too low, some 16 rarely observed V segments, including chromosome 9 orphons, were excluded from the earlier analysis of several hundred of the donors. The only immune exposure information available for the cohort was CMV serostatus. Correlated functional status among segregating V segments might be attributable to linkage disequilibrium, but an unknown experimental factor could not be ruled out. In vitro tests confirmed that a few of the cytomegalovirus-associated TCR beta chains recognize cytomegalovirus antigens. The authors suggested that the approach could potentially be extended to other disease states and immunological phenotypes. A cluster of highly shared sequence variants was judged likely to represent a technical artifact of the sequencing pipeline. A further reported finding was that TCR beta sequences accurately predicted the HLA-A and HLA-B alleles for most subjects in the first cohort. A later genetic analysis associated a missense DCLRE1C variant with V-gene and J-gene trimming of TCR beta chains, and an independent cohort replicated the association. Cytomegalovirus status was reported to be diagnosed by the classifier with high specificity and sensitivity in both the original and validation cohorts. HLA typing was unavailable for some donors at each locus, so association tests used only the typed subset. In an earlier analysis of approximately 590 of the donors, most TCR beta V segments appeared in productive rearrangements about 90% or about 30% of the time, broadly matching IMGT annotations.

Library prep was done by the immunoSEQ multiplex PCR assay. For the multiplex PCR, a mixture combining 60 forward primers for TCR Vbeta segments and 13 reverse primers for TCR Jbeta segments was used. A multiplex PCR assay on genomic DNA amplified the CDR3 region of rearranged TCR beta genes. The Illumina HiSeq System was used to sequence the amplified TCR beta libraries as 87-base-pair reads. Turning to the authors' computational methods: Across the 670 or so repertoires, a later analysis counted some 81 million unique TCR beta chains, around 11 million of which were shared by at least two donors. A nearest-neighbor algorithm error-corrected the raw reads and collapsed the reads into unique sequences, merging closely related sequences to remove PCR and sequencing errors. Alignment of CDR3 sequences to IMGT reference sequences was used to assign V, D and J gene segments. Each retained sequence needed at least a six-nucleotide match to both a V gene segment and a J gene segment. A rearrangement was called productive if the CDR3 had no stop codons and remained in frame with V and J, and every other rearrangement was called non-productive. CDR3 was defined according to IMGT convention as the region running from the second conserved V-encoded cysteine to the conserved J-encoded phenylalanine. The earlier analysis of approximately 500 of the donors excluded sequences that lacked an unambiguous match to a single V gene segment. An earlier analysis of just under 600 of the donors called V segments functional above 56.7% productive rearrangements and segregating when the between-donor standard deviation exceeded 5%. A statistical classification framework was built to diagnose cytomegalovirus status from the catalog of TCR beta chain sequences. V and J gene assignment, in a later analysis, came from comparing TCR nucleotide sequences with IMGT/GENE-DB human TR gene sequences. Using the TCRdist pipeline, a later analysis assigned CDR3 sequences along with most-parsimonious VDJ recombination scenarios. A later analysis defined each TCR beta chain by its CDR3 amino acid sequence plus V-gene family, and excluded reads lacking a unique V-gene family. As a way to deal with suspected cross-contamination and a sequencing artifact, a later analysis dropped 640 or so nucleotide sequences that were highly shared and had low generation probability. For each public chain, a later analysis derived a clonal expansion index from normalized ranks of inferred template counts within each repertoire. In a later analysis, generation probabilities were computed with a VDJ recombination model fitted to out-of-frame rearrangements, and the resulting probabilities were checked against IGoR. Hypergeometric tests were used in a later analysis to score TCR-TCR, TCR-HLA and TCR-CMV co-occurrence, with a repertoire-size bias correction applied to the TCR pairs. To estimate false discovery rates, a later analysis permuted the HLA or CMV assignments 20 times. In a later analysis, co-occurring TCRs were grouped using DBSCAN, with TCRdist sequence similarity added in when clustering inside HLA-allele-positive subsets. Repertoires with fewer than 30,000 or more than 120,000 public chains, plus five repertoires with anomalous nucleotide sharing, were excluded from co-occurrence clustering. The table was pulled from immuneACCESS by TCRdb, which kept in-frame rearrangements only. Such tables lose some clones; where checked, under half of the loss comes from unresolved V genes, and the rest has no known cause. D and trimming come from the DNA, and the V and J calls and clone size come from that table. The sample table contains roughly 70,000 clones; only one count was recorded for around 78% of them. The top ten hold about 6% of the sample.

Worth noting for this clone: The clone's antigen remains unknown. No base qualities exist here, and no much larger clone lies one base off it.

The cohort was made up of approximately 670 healthy bone marrow donors. All cohort members were sampled while nominally healthy, although unrecorded immune exposures were likely present. The donor tested CMV seronegative, placing the donor among the roughly 340 seronegative members of the cohort. A peripheral blood sample was provided by each donor, and peripheral blood mononuclear cells were used for TCR beta sequencing. Genomic DNA extraction from the blood cell samples was performed with the Qiagen DNeasy Blood Extraction Kit. V sheds 2 bases and J sheds 8 bases, leaving 9 bases between their ends. The CDR3 measures 11 amino acids from cysteine to phenylalanine. Only CDR3 DNA remains: 33 bases, in frame from the first base. The germline V gene (reference sequence) provides CDR1 GTSNPN and CDR2 SVGIG.

This clonotype was sampled from a man aged 50-59 years in good health and CMV-seronegative. Sequencing was performed on PBMCs. The sequence joins TRBV30 to TRBJ1-1, with no reliable assignment of the D segment. CDR3 protein: CAWSQRGEAFF. The DNA reads as follows: TGTGCCTGGAGTCAGAGAGGGGAAGCTTTCTTT.